The clone carrying this T cell receptor beta chain was found a few times. The CDR3 runs to 16 residues. CDR1 SEHNR and CDR2 FQNEAQ come from the germline V gene (reference sequence). The J segment lost 0 bases and the V segment lost 5 bases, leaving 7 bases of the junction unmatched. Original analysis: By means of reference gene primer amplification, nucleated cell counts were estimated. Only in-frame clones appear in the TCRdb table, and some are missing; sequencing was by immunoSEQ multiplex PCR. V, J and clone size were drawn from that table, and D and trimming were deduced from the DNA. This repertoire shows approximately 240,000 clones, around 91% found once; its top ten account for under 3.5%. The data were taken from a study of blood T cell repertoires in COVID-19.

This receptor was taken from a woman between 18 and 30 years old in a cohort exposed to, infected with or recovered from COVID-19 (not recorded which). V usage is TRBV7-9 and J usage is TRBJ2-7; TRBD1 agrees at 10 bases. Sequencing input: PBMCs or T cells enriched from blood (not recorded which). This CDR3 is CASSTTGTGDSYEQYF. The DNA of the CDR3 is TGTGCCAGCAGCACCACCGGGACAGGGGACTCCTACGAGCAGTACTTC.